This T cell receptor (beta chain) was identified in a study of blood T cell repertoires in COVID-19. The V gene's germline CDR1 is ENHRY and CDR2 SYGVKD. The CDR3 has 14 residues. V trimming: 3 bases; J trimming: 3 bases; junction bases outside the gene matches: 1. The table came from immunoSEQ multiplex PCR; TCRdb's copy has only in-frame clones and leaves some out. The sample has around 200,000 clones, about 91% seen once. The age range of participants was about 18 to 89 years, with residence in about two dozen US areas. The receptor was isolated from a man younger than 35 with acute COVID-19. The chain joins TRBV10-3 to TRBJ1-3; 8 nucleotides line up with TRBD1. Material for sequencing was PBMCs or T cells enriched from blood (not recorded which). CDR3 sequence: CAISDGTGGNTIYF. DNA of the CDR3: TGTGCCATCAGTGATGGGACAGGTGGAAACACCATATATTTT.